This T cell receptor beta chain stems from a study of T-cell reconstitution after alpha-beta-depleted transplantation in children. This clonotype was recorded many times. The TCRbeta library was prepared with unique molecular identifiers. TCRdb redid the calling of the PCR reads with MiXCR, one entry per CDR3 protein. The sample consists of about 110,000 distinct CDR3 sequences, 10% of them appearing once. CDR1 is SGDLS, CDR2 YYNGEE, per germline. V dropped 0 bases and J dropped 6 bases, with 10 bases sitting between them. This CDR3 is built from 13 residues. This rearrangement joins TRBV9 to TRBJ2-7; D is ambiguous. The clonotype comes from a human donor who donated a stem cell graft to a child with acute lymphoblastic leukemia. The sequences come from PBMCs from the stem cell graft donor, collected from the stem cell graft. CDR3 residues: CASSVVSLGEQYF. CDR3 DNA sequence: TGTGCCAGCAGCGTAGTTAGCTTAGGCGAGCAGTACTTC. Full variable domain (remainder filled in from reference TRBV9 and TRBJ2-7): DSGVTQTPKHLITATGQRVTLRCSPRSGDLSVYWYQQSLDQGLQFLIQYYNGEERAKGNILERFSAQQFPDLHSELNLSSLELGDSALYFCASSVVSLGEQYFGPGTRLTVT.